A single count supports the clone carrying this T cell receptor beta chain. The sample originates from a study of cytomegalovirus exposure and HLA in healthy donors. Repertoires were generated with immunoSEQ multiplex PCR, while TCRdb's copy carries only in-frame clones and drops some. The sample lists some 200,000 clones, about nine tenths seen once, with 7.2% in the top ten. The sequence came from a man aged 25-45 years in good health and CMV-seropositive. The sequencing sample was made of PBMCs.

Here the CDR3 reads CASSPDPGNTIYF. The CDR3 nucleotides read TGTGCCAGCAGTCCTGATCCCGGAAACACCATATATTTT. The chain links TRBV28 to TRBJ1-3; no firm D call. The V gene's germline CDR1 is MDHEN and CDR2 SYDVKM. The CDR3 consists of 13 residues. V was trimmed by 5 bases and J by 4 bases, leaving 9 bases between them.